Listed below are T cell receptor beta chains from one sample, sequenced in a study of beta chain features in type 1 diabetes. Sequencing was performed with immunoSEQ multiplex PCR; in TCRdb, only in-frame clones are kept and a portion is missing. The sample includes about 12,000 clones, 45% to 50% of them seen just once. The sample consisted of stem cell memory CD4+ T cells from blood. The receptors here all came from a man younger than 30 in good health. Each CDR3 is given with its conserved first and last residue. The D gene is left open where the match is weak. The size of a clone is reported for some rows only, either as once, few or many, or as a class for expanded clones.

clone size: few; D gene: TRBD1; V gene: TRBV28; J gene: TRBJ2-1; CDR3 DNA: TGTGCCAGCAGCCCAGGGGGCCTTTCCTACAATGAGCAGTTCTTC; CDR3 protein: CASSPGGLSYNEQFF
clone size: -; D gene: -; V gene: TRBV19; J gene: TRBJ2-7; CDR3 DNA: TGTGCCAGTAGGGGAGGACAGGCCGAGTACGGCTACGAGCAGTACTTC; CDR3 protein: CASRGGQAEYGYEQYF
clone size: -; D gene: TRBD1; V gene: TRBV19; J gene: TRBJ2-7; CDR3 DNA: TGTGCCAGTAGTCTACAGGGACAGCCCTACGAGCAGTACTTC; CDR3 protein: CASSLQGQPYEQYF
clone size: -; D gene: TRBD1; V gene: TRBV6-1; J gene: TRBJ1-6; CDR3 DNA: TGTGCCAGCAGTGAAGAATTGGACAGGAATTCACCCCTCCACTTT; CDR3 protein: CASSEELDRNSPLHF
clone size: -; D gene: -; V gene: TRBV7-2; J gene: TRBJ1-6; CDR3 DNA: TGTGCCAGCAGCCCCATCAGGGATTCACCCCTCCACTTT; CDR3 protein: CASSPIRDSPLHF
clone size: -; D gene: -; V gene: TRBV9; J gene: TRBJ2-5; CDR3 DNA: TGTGCCAGCAGCGTAGCTACGAGGGCGGGAGAGACCCAGTACTTC; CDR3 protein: CASSVATRAGETQYF
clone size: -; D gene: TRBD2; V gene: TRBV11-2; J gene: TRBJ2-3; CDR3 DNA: TGTGCCAGCAGCTTAGTCCGTAGGGCTAGCGGATTAGCAGATACGCAGTATTTT; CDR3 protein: CASSLVRRASGLADTQYF
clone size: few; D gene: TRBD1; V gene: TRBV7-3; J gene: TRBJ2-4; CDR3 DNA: TGTGCCAGCAGCCTCACGACAGGGATTAAAAACATTCAGTACTTC; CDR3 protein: CASSLTTGIKNIQYF
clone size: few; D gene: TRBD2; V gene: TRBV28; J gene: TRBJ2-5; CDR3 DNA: TGTGCCAGTACTAGCGGGGGGGCTTCAGGGACCCAGTACTTC; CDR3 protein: CASTSGGASGTQYF
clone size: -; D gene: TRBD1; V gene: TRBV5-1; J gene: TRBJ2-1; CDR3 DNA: TGCGCCAGCAGCGGACAGGGTCCCCCTTACAATGAGCAGTTCTTC; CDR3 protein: CASSGQGPPYNEQFF
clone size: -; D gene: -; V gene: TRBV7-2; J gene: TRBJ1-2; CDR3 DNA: TGTGCCAGCAGCTTAGCTTCGTGGGGATGGGGCGGCTACACCTTC; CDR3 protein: CASSLASWGWGGYTF
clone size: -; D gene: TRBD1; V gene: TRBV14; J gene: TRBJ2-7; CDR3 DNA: TGTGCCAGCAGCCAAGACCCACAGGGGACGAACGAGCAGTACTTC; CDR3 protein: CASSQDPQGTNEQYF
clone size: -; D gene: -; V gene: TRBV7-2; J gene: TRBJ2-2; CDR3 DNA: TGTGCCAGCAGGAGGACAACGAACACCGGGGAGCTGTTTTTT; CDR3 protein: CASRRTTNTGELFF
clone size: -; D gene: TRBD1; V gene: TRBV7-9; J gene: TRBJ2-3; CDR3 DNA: TGTGCCAGCAGCTCCAGACAGGGCCTCGATACGCAGTATTTT; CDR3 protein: CASSSRQGLDTQYF